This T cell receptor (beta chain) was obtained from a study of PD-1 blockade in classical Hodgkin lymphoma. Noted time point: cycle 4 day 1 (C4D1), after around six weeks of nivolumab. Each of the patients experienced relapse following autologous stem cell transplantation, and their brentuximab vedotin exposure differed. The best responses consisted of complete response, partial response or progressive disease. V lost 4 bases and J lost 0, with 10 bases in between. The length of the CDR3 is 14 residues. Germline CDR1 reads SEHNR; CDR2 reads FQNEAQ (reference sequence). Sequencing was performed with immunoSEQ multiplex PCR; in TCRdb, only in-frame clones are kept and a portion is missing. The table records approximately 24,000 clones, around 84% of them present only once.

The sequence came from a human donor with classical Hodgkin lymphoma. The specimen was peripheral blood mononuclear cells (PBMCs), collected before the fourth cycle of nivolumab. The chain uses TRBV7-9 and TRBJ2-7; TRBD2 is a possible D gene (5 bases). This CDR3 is CASSSDSNSYEQYF. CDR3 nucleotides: TGTGCCAGCAGCTCGGACTCTAACTCCTACGAGCAGTACTTC.